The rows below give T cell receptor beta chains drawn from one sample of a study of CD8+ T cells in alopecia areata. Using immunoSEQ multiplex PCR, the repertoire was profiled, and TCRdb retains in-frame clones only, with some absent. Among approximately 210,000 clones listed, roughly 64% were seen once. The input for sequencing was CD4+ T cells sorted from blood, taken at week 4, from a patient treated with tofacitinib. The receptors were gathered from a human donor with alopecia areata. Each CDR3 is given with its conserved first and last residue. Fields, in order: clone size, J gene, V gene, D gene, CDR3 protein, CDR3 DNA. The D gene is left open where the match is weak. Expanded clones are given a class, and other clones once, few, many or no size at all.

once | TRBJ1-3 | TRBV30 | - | CAWRRPPGNTIYF | TGTGCCTGGAGGAGGCCTCCTGGAAACACCATATATTTT
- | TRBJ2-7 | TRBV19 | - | CASSMAPLSSSTQATVYF | TGTGCCAGTAGTATGGCCCCCCTCAGCAGTTCCACGCAGGCCACAGTGTACTTC
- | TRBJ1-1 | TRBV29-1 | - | CSVEERGIGTEAFF | TGCAGCGTTGAAGAGCGGGGAATTGGCACTGAAGCTTTCTTT
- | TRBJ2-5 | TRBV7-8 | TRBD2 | CASSATSGTSGGPQYF | TGTGCCAGCAGCGCAACCTCCGGGACTAGCGGGGGGCCGCAGTACTTC
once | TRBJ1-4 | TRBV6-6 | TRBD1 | CASKRVGGSEKLFF | TGTGCCAGCAAGCGGGTAGGGGGCTCGGAAAAACTGTTTTTT
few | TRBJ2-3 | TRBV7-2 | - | CASSLNGGRRGDTQYF | TGTGCCAGCAGCTTAAATGGGGGCCGTCGTGGAGATACGCAGTATTTT
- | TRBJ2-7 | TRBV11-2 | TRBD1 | CASRLTGGSYEQYF | TGTGCCAGCAGATTGACAGGGGGCTCCTACGAGCAGTACTTC
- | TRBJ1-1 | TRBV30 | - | CAWSGEGDWTEAFF | TGTGCCTGGAGTGGGGAGGGAGATTGGACTGAAGCTTTCTTT
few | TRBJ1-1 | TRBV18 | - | CASSPGANTEAFF | TGTGCCAGCTCACCAGGGGCGAACACTGAAGCTTTCTTT
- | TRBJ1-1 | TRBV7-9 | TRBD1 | CASSLGAGVTGVNTEAFF | TGTGCCAGCAGCTTAGGGGCCGGGGTGACAGGGGTGAACACTGAAGCTTTCTTT
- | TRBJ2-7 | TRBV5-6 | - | CASSTGTYEQYF | TGTGCCAGCAGCACAGGGACATACGAGCAGTACTTC
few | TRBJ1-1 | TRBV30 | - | CAWTRGNTEAFF | TGTGCCTGGACACGGGGGAACACTGAAGCTTTCTTT
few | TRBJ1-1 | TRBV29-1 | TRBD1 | CSVGRGQGTEAFF | TGCAGCGTTGGAAGGGGGCAGGGCACTGAAGCTTTCTTT
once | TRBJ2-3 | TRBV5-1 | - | CASRDFTDTQYF | TGCGCCAGCAGGGACTTCACAGATACGCAGTATTTT
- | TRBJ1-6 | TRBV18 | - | CASSPTRADSPLHF | TGTGCCAGCTCACCCACCCGGGCGGACTCACCCCTCCACTTT
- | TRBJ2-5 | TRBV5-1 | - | CASSMRGRGETQYF | TGCGCCAGCAGCATGCGGGGGCGCGGTGAGACCCAGTACTTC
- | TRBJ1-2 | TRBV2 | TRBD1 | CASSEGQGAYGYTF | TGTGCCAGCAGTGAAGGACAGGGGGCATATGGCTACACCTTC
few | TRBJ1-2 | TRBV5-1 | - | CASSLFDQVDGYTF | TGCGCCAGCAGCTTATTCGACCAAGTGGATGGCTACACCTTC
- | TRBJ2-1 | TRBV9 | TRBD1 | CASGDSSSYNEQFF | TGTGCCAGTGGGGACAGCAGCTCCTACAATGAGCAGTTCTTC
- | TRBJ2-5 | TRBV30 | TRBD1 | CAWSGQGETQYF | TGTGCCTGGAGTGGACAGGGAGAGACCCAGTACTTC
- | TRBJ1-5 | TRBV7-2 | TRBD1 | CASSLGIRGEPQHF | TGTGCCAGCAGCTTAGGAATCAGGGGGGAGCCCCAGCATTTT
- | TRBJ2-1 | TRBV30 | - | CAWTYGFEQFF | TGTGCCTGGACCTATGGGTTTGAGCAGTTCTTC
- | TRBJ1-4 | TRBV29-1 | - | CSAQRGAGANEKLFF | TGCAGCGCCCAACGGGGGGCAGGAGCTAATGAAAAACTGTTTTTT
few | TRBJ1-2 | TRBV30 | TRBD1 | CAWSDGQGGRTF | TGTGCCTGGAGTGACGGACAGGGGGGACGCACCTTC
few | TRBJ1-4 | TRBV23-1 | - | CASSQRGANEKLFF | TGCGCCAGCAGTCAAAGGGGTGCTAATGAAAAACTGTTTTTT
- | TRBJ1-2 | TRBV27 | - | CASSFEVREKSKRGYTF | TGTGCCAGCAGTTTCGAGGTCAGGGAGAAATCAAAGCGGGGCTACACCTTC
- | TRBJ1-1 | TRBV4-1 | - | CASSQVLENTEAFF | TGCGCCAGCAGCCAAGTATTGGAGAACACTGAAGCTTTCTTT
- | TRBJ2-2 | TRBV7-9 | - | CASSLSGGELFF | TGTGCCAGCAGCTTATCTGGCGGGGAGCTGTTTTTT
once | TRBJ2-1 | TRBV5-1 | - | CASAKGYNEQFF | TGCGCCAGCGCGAAGGGGTACAATGAGCAGTTCTTC
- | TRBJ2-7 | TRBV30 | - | CAWAVSYEQYF | TGTGCCTGGGCCGTGTCCTACGAGCAGTACTTC
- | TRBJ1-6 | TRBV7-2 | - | CASSPGLLTDSPLHF | TGTGCCAGCAGCCCTGGGCTGCTAACGGATTCACCCCTCCACTTT
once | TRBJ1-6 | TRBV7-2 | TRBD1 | CASSQTQGAWGNSPLHF | TGTGCCAGCAGTCAAACACAGGGGGCATGGGGTAATTCACCCCTCCACTTT
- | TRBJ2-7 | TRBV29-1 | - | CSVAQDRFVEQYF | TGCAGCGTTGCCCAAGACAGATTTGTCGAGCAGTACTTC
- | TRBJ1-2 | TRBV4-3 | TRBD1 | CASSQVVPTGETNYGYTF | TGCGCCAGCAGCCAAGTTGTGCCGACAGGGGAAACTAACTATGGCTACACCTTC
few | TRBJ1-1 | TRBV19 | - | CASSIRDLSEAFF | TGTGCCAGTAGTATTCGGGATCTGAGTGAAGCTTTCTTT
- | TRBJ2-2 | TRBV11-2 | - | CASSPRLGGGKVSGELFF | TGTGCCAGCAGCCCGAGGTTGGGCGGGGGCAAAGTTTCCGGGGAGCTGTTTTTT
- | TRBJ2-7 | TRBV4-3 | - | CASSQDYRNSYEQYF | TGCGCCAGCAGCCAAGATTACCGCAACTCCTACGAGCAGTACTTC
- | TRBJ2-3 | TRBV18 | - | CASSLQSSTDTQYF | TGTGCCAGCTCACTGCAGTCCTCCACAGATACGCAGTATTTT
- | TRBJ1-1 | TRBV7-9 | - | CASSFNLGGNTEAFF | TGTGCCAGCAGCTTCAACCTTGGGGGGAACACTGAAGCTTTCTTT
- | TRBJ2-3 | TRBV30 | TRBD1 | CAWSRAGTGTDTQYF | TGTGCCTGGAGCAGGGCAGGGACAGGCACAGATACGCAGTATTTT
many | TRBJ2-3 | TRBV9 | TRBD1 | CASSSLRGSTDTQYF | TGTGCCAGCAGCTCTCTCAGGGGGAGCACAGATACGCAGTATTTT
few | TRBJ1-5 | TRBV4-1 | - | CASSQAPARGSNQPQHF | TGCGCCAGCAGCCAAGCTCCCGCCAGGGGAAGCAATCAGCCCCAGCATTTT
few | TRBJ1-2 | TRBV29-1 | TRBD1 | CSVGNVRTGGYGYTF | TGCAGCGTTGGAAATGTCCGGACAGGGGGGTATGGCTACACCTTC
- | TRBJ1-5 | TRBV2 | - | CASVRDSNQPQHF | TGTGCCAGCGTCAGGGATAGCAATCAGCCCCAGCATTTT